This T cell receptor (beta chain) was captured in a study of blood T cell repertoires in COVID-19. Overall study context: COVID-19 samples collected from the United States, Italy and Spain covered acute and convalescent phases. T cells, B-cell-depleted T cells, or PBMCs provided the cDNA or gDNA that served as material.

The CDR3 has 16 residues. Unmatched junction bases numbered 8, after V lost 3 bases and J lost 0 bases. Germline lookup yields CDR1 SGHKS and CDR2 YYEKEE (reference sequence). Participants were aged about 18 to 100 years from 24 US areas. Each participant's cohort was designated according to participant-reported clinical history. Profiling relied on immunoSEQ multiplex PCR, and the TCRdb table lists in-frame clones only, not all of them. The table has about 480,000 clones, 85% to 90% seen once; the top ten hold 1.8%. This sequence originates from a woman aged 35 to 49 who had recovered from COVID-19. The chain uses TRBV5-5 and TRBJ1-1; 7 bases are a match to TRBD1. The sequenced sample was PBMCs or T cells enriched from blood (not recorded which). CDR3 coding DNA: TGTGCCAGCAGCTATTATCCGGGACAGTTGAACACTGAAGCTTTCTTT. It yields the protein CASSYYPGQLNTEAFF.